This is a list of T cell receptor beta chains from one sample in a study of blood T cells in healthy people across ages. A single record per CDR3 protein comes from TCRdb applying MiXCR to the 5' RACE reads. This sample has roughly 1.6 million distinct CDR3 sequences; about 32% occur once, and the top ten carry approximately 10%. Sequenced: blood. These receptor sequences come from a young woman in good health. Each CDR3 is given without its conserved first and last residue.

CDR3 length: 16; J gene: TRBJ2-2; V gene: TRBV4-1; CDR3 protein: ASSQTAGAELYTGELF
CDR3 length: 14; J gene: TRBJ2-1; V gene: TRBV11-2; CDR3 protein: ASSFGDRGTYNEQF
CDR3 length: 15; J gene: TRBJ2-5; V gene: TRBV6-1; CDR3 protein: ASSEISRQAYQETQY
CDR3 length: 12; J gene: TRBJ1-1; V gene: TRBV28; CDR3 protein: ASSFGGLRTEAF
CDR3 length: 14; J gene: TRBJ2-1; V gene: TRBV7-2; CDR3 protein: ASSATGTSGGGEQF
CDR3 length: 12; J gene: NA; V gene: TRBV19; CDR3 protein: ASSIAGTDYEQY
CDR3 length: 13; J gene: TRBJ1-2; V gene: TRBV20-1; CDR3 protein: SATAERLRFYGYT
CDR3 length: 11; J gene: TRBJ2-1; V gene: TRBV7-9; CDR3 protein: ASSYPPVAEQF
CDR3 length: 15; J gene: TRBJ2-5; V gene: TRBV6-1; CDR3 protein: ASSEARTPAPWETQY
CDR3 length: 15; J gene: TRBJ2-7; V gene: TRBV6-1; CDR3 protein: ANSLPGTSGINYEQY
CDR3 length: 15; J gene: TRBJ2-3; V gene: TRBV4-1; CDR3 protein: ASSQVSSGDLTDTQY
CDR3 length: 13; J gene: TRBJ2-5; V gene: TRBV6-1; CDR3 protein: ASRVGTSGGETQY
CDR3 length: 10; J gene: TRBJ2-5; V gene: TRBV7-9; CDR3 protein: ASSFAGETQY
CDR3 length: 12; J gene: TRBJ2-1; V gene: TRBV7-9; CDR3 protein: ASTADSLYNEQF
CDR3 length: 12; J gene: TRBJ2-5; V gene: TRBV6-2/TRBV6-3; CDR3 protein: ASSYSKGQETQY
CDR3 length: 16; J gene: TRBJ2-2; V gene: TRBV18; CDR3 protein: ASSPLVQDITNTGELF
CDR3 length: 12; J gene: TRBJ2-7; V gene: TRBV28; CDR3 protein: ASTSAGGGPEQY
CDR3 length: 13; J gene: TRBJ1-1; V gene: TRBV20-1; CDR3 protein: SAKVDPPLNTEAF
CDR3 length: 12; J gene: TRBJ2-1; V gene: TRBV18; CDR3 protein: ASSRVGATREQF
CDR3 length: 12; J gene: TRBJ1-1; V gene: TRBV9; CDR3 protein: ASTADSYGSEAF
CDR3 length: 15; J gene: TRBJ2-1; V gene: TRBV11-2; CDR3 protein: ASSLQGSHNSYNEQF
CDR3 length: 14; J gene: TRBJ2-7; V gene: TRBV6-1; CDR3 protein: ASSPSLTSDSYEQY
CDR3 length: 14; J gene: TRBJ2-1; V gene: TRBV5-1; CDR3 protein: ASSLSLLGQHNEQF
CDR3 length: 12; J gene: TRBJ1-1; V gene: TRBV20-1; CDR3 protein: SAGSTGYNTEAF